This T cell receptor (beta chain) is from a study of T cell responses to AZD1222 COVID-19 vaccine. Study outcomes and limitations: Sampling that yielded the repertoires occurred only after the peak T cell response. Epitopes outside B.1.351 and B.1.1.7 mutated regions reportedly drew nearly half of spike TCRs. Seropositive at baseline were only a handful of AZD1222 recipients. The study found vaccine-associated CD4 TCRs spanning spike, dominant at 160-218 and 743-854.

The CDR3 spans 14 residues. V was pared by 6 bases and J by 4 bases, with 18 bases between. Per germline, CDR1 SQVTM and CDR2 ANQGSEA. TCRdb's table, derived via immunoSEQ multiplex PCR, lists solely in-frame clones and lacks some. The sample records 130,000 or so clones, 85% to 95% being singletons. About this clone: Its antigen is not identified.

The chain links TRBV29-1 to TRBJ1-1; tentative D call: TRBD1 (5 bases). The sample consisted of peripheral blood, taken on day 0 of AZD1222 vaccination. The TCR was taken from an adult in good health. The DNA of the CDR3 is TGCAGCGTACCGGGGCGGGGTCGGGTCACTGAAGCTTTCTTT. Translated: CSVPGRGRVTEAFF.